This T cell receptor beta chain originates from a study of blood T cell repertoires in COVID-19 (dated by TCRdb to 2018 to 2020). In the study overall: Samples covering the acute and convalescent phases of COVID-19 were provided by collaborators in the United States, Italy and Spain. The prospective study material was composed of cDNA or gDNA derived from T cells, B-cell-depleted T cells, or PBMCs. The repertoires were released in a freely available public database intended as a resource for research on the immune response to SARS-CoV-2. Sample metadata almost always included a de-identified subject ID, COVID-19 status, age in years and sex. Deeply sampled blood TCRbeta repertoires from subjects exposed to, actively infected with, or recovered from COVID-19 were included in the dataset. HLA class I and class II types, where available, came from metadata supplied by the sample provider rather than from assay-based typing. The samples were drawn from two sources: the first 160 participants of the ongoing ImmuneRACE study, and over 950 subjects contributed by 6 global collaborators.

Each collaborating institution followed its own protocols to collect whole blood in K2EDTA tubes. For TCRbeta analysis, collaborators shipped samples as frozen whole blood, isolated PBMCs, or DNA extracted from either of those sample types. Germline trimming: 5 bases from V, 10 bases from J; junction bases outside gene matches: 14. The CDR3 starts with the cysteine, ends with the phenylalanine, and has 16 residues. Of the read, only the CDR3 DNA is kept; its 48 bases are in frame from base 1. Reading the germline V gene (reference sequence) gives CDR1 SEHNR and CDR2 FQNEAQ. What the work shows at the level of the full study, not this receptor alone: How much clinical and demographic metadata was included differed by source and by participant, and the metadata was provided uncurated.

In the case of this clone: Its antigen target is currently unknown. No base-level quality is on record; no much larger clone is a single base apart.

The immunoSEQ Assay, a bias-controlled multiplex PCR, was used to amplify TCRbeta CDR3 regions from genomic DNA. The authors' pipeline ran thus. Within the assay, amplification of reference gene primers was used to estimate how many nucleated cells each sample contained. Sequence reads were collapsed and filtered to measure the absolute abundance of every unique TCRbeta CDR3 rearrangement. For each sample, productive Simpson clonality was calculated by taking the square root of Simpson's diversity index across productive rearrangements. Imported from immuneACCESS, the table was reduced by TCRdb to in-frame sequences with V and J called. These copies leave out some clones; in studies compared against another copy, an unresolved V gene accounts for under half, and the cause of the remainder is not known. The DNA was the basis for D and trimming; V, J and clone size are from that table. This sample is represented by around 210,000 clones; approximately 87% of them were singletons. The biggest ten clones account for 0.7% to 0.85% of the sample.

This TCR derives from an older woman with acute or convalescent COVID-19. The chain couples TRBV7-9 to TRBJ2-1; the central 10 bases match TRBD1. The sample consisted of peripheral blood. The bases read TGTGCCAGCAGCCCGTTGGGACAGGGGTCCGTCGCGGAGCAGTTCTTC. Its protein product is CASSPLGQGSVAEQFF. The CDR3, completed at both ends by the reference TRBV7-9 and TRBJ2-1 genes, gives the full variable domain DTGVSQNPRHKITKRGQNVTFRCDPISEHNRLYWYRQTLGQGPEFLTYFQNEAQLEKSRLLSDRFSAERPKGSFSTLEIQRTEQGDSAMYLCASSPLGQGSVAEQFFGPGTRLTVL.